This record covers a single TCR beta chain. Previously described methods and listed TCR primers produced bulk TCR libraries. TCRdb passed the PCR reads through MiXCR, listing each CDR3 protein once. The sample includes around 480,000 distinct CDR3 sequences, around 23% seen only once; the top ten take just over 0.75%. This sample was taken from a study of molecular identifiers for immune sequencing clone quantification. This CDR3 comprises 16 residues. The germline V gene encodes CDR1 MGHRA and CDR2 YSYEKL. V lost 0 bases to trimming and J lost 2 bases, with 13 bases between them. The chain is built from TRBV4-1 and TRBJ2-5; a possible D gene is TRBD2 (6 bases). The sequenced sample consisted of naive CD8+ T cells from blood, with Jurkat cell RNA spiked in. Subset meaning: FACS-sorted CD8+CD4-CCR7+CD45RA+ naive T cells. The sequence was collected from a human donor in good health. Some libraries in this study had Jurkat cell RNA spiked in. CDR3 in DNA: TGCGCCAGCAGCCAAGATGCCAGGCGGGGTCAAGAGACCCAGTACTTC. Encoded protein: CASSQDARRGQETQYF.